This paragraph reports one T cell receptor (beta chain). Trimming at V came to 4 bases and at J to 5 bases, leaving 10 bases not matched to a gene. The CDR3 runs to 15 residues. Per germline, CDR1 SGHRS and CDR2 YFSETQ. The entry originates in a study of shared clonotypes between healthy human individuals. Produced via immunoSEQ multiplex PCR; TCRdb's table is partial and in-frame only. The sample has approximately 1,000,000 clones; around three quarters are singletons. The chain joins TRBV5-1 to TRBJ2-7, with TRBD1 identical over 9 bases. This TCR derives from a man aged 18 to 30 in good health. Some clones in this sample may be carry-over from other donors' samples. Sequenced: memory CD4+ T cells from PBMCs. Subset noted: CD45RA-negative fraction. CDR3 loop: CASSVGDRERDEQYF. The DNA for the CDR3 is TGCGCCAGCAGCGTTGGGGACAGGGAGAGGGACGAGCAGTACTTC.